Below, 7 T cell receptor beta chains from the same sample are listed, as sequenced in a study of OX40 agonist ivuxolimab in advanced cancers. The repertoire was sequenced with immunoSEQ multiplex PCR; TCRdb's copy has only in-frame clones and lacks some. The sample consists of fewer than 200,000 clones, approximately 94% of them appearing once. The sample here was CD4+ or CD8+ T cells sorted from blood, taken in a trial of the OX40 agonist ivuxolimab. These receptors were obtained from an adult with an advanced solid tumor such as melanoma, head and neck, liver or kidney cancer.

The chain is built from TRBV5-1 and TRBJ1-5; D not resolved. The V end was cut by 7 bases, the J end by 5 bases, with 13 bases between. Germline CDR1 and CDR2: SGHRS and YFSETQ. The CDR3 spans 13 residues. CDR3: CASRQSSDQPQHF. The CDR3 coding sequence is TGCGCCAGCCGCCAATCATCGGATCAGCCCCAGCATTTT.

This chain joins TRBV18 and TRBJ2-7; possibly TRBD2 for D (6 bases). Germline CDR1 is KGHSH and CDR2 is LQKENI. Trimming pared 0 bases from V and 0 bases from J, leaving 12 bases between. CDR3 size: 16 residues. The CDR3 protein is CASSPPVGGFSYEQYF. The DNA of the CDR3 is TGTGCCAGCTCACCACCGGTTGGGGGGTTCTCCTACGAGCAGTACTTC.

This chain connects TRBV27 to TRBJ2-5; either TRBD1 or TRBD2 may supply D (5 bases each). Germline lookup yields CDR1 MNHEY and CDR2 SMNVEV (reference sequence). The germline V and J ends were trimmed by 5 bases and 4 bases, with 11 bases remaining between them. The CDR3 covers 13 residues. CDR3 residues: CASSRRGRETQYF. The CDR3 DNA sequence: TGTGCCAGCAGTAGAAGGGGACGAGAGACCCAGTACTTC.

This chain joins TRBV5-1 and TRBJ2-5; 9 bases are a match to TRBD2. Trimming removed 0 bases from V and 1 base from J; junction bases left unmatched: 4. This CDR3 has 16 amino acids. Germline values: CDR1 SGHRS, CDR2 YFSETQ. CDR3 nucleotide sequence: TGCGCCAGCAGCTTGGGGCTAGCGGGGCCCCAAGAGACCCAGTACTTC. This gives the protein CASSLGLAGPQETQYF. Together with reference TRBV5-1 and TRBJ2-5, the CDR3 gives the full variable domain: KAGVTQTPRYLIKTRGQQVTLSCSPISGHRSVSWYQQTPGQGLQFLFEYFSETQRNKGNFPGRFSGRQFSNSRSEMNVSTLELGDSALYLCASSLGLAGPQETQYFGPGTRLLVL.

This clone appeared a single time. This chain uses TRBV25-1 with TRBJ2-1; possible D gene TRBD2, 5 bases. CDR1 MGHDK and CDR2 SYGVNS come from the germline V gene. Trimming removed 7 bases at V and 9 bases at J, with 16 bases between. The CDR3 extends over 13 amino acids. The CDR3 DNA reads TGTGCCAGCATCCTTTCTGGCGGGTTTGAGCAGTTCTTC. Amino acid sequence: CASILSGGFEQFF.

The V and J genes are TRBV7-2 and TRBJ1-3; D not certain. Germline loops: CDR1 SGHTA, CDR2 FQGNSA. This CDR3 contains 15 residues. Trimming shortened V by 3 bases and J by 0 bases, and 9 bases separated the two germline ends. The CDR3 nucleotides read TGTGCCAGCAGCTTTGTTGGCGCCTCTGGAAACACCATATATTTT. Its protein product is CASSFVGASGNTIYF.

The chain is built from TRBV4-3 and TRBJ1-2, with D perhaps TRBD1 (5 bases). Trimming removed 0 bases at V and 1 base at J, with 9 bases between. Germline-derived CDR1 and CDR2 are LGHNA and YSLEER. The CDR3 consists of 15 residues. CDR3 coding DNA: TGCGCCAGCAGCCAAGAGGGGACCGTTAACTATGGCTACACCTTC. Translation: CASSQEGTVNYGYTF.